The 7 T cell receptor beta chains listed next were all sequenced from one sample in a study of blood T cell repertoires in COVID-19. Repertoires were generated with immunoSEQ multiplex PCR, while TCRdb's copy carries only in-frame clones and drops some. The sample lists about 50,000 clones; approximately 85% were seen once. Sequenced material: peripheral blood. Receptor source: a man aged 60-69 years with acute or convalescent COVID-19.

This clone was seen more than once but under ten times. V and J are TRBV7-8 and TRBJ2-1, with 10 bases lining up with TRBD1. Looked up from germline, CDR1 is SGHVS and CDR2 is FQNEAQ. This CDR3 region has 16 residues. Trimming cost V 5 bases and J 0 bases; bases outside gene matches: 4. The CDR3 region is CASSLWTGGSYNEQFF. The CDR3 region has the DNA TGTGCCAGCAGCCTTTGGACAGGGGGCTCCTACAATGAGCAGTTCTTC.

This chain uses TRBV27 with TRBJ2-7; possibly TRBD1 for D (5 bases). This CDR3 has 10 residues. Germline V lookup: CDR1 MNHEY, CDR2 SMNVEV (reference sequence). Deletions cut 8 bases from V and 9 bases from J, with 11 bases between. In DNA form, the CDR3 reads TGTGCCAGCGGTAGGGGTTTGCAGTACTTC. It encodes CASGRGLQYF.

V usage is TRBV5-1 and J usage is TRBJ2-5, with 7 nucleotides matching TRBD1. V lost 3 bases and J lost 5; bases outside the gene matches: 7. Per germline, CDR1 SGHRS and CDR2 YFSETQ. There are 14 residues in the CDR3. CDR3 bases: TGCGCCAGCAGCTACGACAGGGCCCTGGAGACCCAGTACTTC. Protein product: CASSYDRALETQYF. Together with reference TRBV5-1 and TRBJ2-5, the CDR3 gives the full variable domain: KAGVTQTPRYLIKTRGQQVTLSCSPISGHRSVSWYQQTPGQGLQFLFEYFSETQRNKGNFPGRFSGRQFSNSRSEMNVSTLELGDSALYLCASSYDRALETQYFGPGTRLLVL.

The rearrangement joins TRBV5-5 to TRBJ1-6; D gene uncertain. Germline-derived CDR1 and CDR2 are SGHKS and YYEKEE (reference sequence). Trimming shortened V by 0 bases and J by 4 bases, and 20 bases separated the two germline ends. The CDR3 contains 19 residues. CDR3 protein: CASSLALSGLLLYNSPLHF. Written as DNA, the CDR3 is TGTGCCAGCAGCTTGGCCTTATCTGGGCTCCTCCTATATAATTCACCCCTCCACTTT.

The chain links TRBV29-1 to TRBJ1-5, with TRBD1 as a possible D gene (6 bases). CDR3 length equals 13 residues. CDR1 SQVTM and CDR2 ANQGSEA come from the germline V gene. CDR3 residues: CTTGGGLAEPQHF. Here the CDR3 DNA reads TGCACCACCGGGGGGGGGCTCGCAGAGCCCCAGCATTTT.

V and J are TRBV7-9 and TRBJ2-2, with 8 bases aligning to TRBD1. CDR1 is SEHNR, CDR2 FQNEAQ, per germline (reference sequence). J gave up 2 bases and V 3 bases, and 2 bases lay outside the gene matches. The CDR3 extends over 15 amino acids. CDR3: CASSFGQGNTGELFF. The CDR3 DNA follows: TGTGCCAGCAGCTTCGGACAGGGTAACACCGGGGAGCTGTTTTTT.

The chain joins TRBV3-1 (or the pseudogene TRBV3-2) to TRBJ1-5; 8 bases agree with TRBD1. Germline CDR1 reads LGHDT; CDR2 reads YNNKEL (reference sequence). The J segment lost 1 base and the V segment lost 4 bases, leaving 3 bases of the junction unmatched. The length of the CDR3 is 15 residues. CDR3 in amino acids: CASSPGGASNQPQHF. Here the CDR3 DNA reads TGTGCCAGCAGCCCAGGGGGCGCGAGCAATCAGCCCCAGCATTTT.